These 5 T cell receptor beta chains share one sample of origin, sequenced in a study of blood T cell repertoires in COVID-19. Using immunoSEQ multiplex PCR, the repertoire was profiled, and TCRdb retains in-frame clones only, with some absent. The profile shows tens of thousands of clones, about 88% of them singletons. The sequencing input was peripheral blood. These receptors came from a woman aged 45-65 years with active COVID-19.

The rearrangement uses TRBV4-1 and TRBJ1-4; weak D call: TRBD1 (6 bases). The length of the CDR3 is 15 residues. CDR1 is MGHRA, CDR2 YSYEKL, per germline. The V gene lost 4 bases and the J gene lost 2 bases, with 11 bases spanning the gap. The CDR3 DNA reads TGCGCCAGCAGCCCTTCGGACAGCACTAATGAAAAACTGTTTTTT. Translated, it gives CASSPSDSTNEKLFF.

The chain uses TRBV21-1 and TRBJ2-1; no check of the table's D call, TRBD1, against the DNA was made. TRBV21-1 is a pseudogene segment. The CDR3 length is 13 residues. The CDR3 nucleotides read TGTGCCAGCACCTATATCCGACAGGGGTGTATGTTCTTC. This gives the protein CASTYIRQGCMFF.

This clone was observed a handful of times. The V gene is TRBV9, the J gene TRBJ1-1, with TRBD1 identical over 10 bases. There are 15 residues in the CDR3. Trimming cost V 0 bases and J 3 bases; bases outside gene matches: 2. Germline V gene data show CDR1 as SGDLS and CDR2 as YYNGEE. The CDR3 spells CASSVADRGHTEAFF. CDR3 DNA: TGTGCCAGCAGCGTAGCTGACAGGGGGCACACTGAAGCTTTCTTT.

The chain carries TRBV21-1 and TRBJ2-7; the D call TRBD2 from the table was never checked on the DNA. TRBV21-1 is reported as a pseudogene. The CDR3 covers 16 residues. The CDR3 DNA is TGTGCCAGCAGCAAAGCGATGGGGGGGGTCCCCTACGAGCAGTACTTC. Translating it yields CASSKAMGGVPYEQYF.

A note on this clone: Other DNA variants within this sample encode the same CDR3. The V and J genes are TRBV5-1 and TRBJ2-1, with 10 bases fitting TRBD2. The V gene end was trimmed by 4 bases and the J gene end by 8 bases; junction bases not matched to a gene: 6. The CDR3 runs 14 residues. Germline CDR1 SGHRS, CDR2 YFSETQ. CDR3 loop: CASSLGLASDEQFF. The CDR3 nucleotides read TGCGCCAGCAGCCTGGGACTAGCGAGTGATGAGCAGTTCTTC.